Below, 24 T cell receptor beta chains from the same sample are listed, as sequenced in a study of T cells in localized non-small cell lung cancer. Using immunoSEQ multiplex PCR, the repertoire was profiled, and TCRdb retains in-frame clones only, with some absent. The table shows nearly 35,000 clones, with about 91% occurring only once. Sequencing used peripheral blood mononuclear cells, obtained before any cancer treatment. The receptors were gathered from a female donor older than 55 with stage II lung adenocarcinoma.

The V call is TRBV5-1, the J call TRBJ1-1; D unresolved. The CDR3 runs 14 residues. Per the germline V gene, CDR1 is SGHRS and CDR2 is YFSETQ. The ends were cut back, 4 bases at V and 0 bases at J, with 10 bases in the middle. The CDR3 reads CASSESAVNTEAFF. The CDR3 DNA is TGCGCCAGCAGCGAGTCGGCCGTGAACACTGAAGCTTTCTTT.

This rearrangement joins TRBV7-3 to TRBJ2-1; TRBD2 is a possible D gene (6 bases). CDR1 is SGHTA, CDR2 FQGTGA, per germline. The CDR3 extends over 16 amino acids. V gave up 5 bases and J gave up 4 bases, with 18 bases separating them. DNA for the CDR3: TGTGCCAGCAGCAGTGGGGGAGGAGAAGGATACAATGAGCAGTTCTTC. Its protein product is CASSSGGGEGYNEQFF.

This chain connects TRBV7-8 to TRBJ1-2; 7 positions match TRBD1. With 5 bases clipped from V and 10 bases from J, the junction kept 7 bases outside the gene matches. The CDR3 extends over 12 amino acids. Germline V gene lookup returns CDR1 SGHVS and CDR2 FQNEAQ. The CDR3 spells CASSLVKGAYTF. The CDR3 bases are TGTGCCAGCAGCCTAGTTAAGGGGGCCTACACCTTC.

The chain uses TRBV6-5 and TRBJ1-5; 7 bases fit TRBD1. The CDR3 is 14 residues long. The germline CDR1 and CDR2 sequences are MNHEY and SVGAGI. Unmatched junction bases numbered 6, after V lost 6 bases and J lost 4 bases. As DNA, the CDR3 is TGTGCCAGCAGACGACAGGGAGGTAATCAGCCCCAGCATTTT. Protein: CASRRQGGNQPQHF.

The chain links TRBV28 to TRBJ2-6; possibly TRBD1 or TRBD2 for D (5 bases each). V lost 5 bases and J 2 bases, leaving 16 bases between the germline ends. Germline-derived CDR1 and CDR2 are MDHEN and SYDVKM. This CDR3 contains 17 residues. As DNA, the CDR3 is TGTGCCAGCAGTCCCCCCCCCTGGGGGACTGGGGCCAACGTCCTGACTTTC. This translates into CASSPPPWGTGANVLTF.

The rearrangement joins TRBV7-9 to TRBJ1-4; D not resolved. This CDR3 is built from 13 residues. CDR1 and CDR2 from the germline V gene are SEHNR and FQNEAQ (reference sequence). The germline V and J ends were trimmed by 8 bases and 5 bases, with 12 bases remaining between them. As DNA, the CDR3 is TGTGCCAGCGGGTCAGGACGAAATGAAAAACTGTTTTTT. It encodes CASGSGRNEKLFF.

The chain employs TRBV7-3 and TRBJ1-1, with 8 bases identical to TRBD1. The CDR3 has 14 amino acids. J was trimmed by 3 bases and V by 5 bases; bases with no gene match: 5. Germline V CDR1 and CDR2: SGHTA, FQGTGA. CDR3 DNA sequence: TGTGCCAGCAGCGCGACAGGGGCGGACACTGAAGCTTTCTTT. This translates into CASSATGADTEAFF.

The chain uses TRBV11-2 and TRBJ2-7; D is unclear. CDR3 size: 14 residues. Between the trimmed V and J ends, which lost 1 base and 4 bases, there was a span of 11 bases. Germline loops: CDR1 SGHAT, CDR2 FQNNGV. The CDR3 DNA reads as TGTGCCAGCAGCTTAGCCCCGTCCGTGTACGAGCAGTACTTC. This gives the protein CASSLAPSVYEQYF. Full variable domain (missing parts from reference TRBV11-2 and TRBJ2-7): EAGVAQSPRYKIIEKRQSVAFWCNPISGHATLYWYQQILGQGPKLLIQFQNNGVVDDSQLPKDRFSAERLKGVDSTLKIQPAKLEDSAVYLCASSLAPSVYEQYFGPGTRLTVT.

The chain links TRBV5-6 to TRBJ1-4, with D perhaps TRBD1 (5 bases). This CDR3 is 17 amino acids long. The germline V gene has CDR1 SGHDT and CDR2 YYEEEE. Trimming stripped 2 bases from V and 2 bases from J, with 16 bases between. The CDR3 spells CASSLRPGLATNEKLFF. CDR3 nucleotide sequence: TGTGCCAGCAGCTTACGGCCAGGGCTTGCGACTAATGAAAAACTGTTTTTT. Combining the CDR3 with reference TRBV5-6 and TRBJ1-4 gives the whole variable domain DAGVTQSPTHLIKTRGQQVTLRCSPKSGHDTVSWYQQALGQGPQFIFQYYEEEERQRGNFPDRFSGHQFPNYSSELNVNALLLGDSALYLCASSLRPGLATNEKLFFGSGTQLSVL.

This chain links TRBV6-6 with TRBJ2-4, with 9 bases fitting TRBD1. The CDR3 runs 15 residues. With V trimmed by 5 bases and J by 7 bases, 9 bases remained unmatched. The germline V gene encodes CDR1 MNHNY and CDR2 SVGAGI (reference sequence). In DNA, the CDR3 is TGTGCCAGCAGTGGGCGGACAGGGGACCTTAACATTCAGTACTTC. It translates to CASSGRTGDLNIQYF.

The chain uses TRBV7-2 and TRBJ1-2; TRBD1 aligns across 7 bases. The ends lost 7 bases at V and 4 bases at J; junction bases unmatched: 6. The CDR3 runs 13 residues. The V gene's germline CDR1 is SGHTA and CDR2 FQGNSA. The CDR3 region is CASTPDRRYGYTF. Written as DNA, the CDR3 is TGTGCCAGCACCCCGGACAGGCGCTATGGCTACACCTTC.

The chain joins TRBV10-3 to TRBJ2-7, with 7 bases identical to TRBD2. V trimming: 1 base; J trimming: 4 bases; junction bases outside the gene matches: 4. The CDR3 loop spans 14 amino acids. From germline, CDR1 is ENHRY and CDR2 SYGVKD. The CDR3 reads CAISELLASYEQYF. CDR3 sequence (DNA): TGTGCCATCAGTGAGTTACTAGCGTCTTACGAGCAGTACTTC.

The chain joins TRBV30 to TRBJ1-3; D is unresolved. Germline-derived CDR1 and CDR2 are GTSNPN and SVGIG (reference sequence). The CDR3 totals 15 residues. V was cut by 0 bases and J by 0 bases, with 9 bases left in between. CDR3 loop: CAWSVKGGSGNTIYF. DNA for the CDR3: TGTGCCTGGAGTGTAAAAGGAGGCTCTGGAAACACCATATATTTT.

CDR3 in DNA: TGCGCCAGCAGCTCACTCCTCCTGAACACTGAAGCTTTCTTT. Translating gives CASSSLLLNTEAFF. The genes are TRBV5-1 and TRBJ1-1; D gene unclear. V lost 3 bases and J 0 bases, leaving 9 bases between the germline ends. Germline CDR1 SGHRS, CDR2 YFSETQ. This CDR3 has 14 amino acids.

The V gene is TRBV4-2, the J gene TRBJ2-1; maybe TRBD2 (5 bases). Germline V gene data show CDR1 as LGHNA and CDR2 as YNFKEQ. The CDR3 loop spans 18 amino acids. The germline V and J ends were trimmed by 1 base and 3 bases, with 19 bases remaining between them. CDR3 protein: CASSQGLRTAEGYNEQFF. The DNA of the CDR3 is TGTGCCAGCAGCCAAGGATTAAGGACGGCCGAGGGCTACAATGAGCAGTTCTTC.

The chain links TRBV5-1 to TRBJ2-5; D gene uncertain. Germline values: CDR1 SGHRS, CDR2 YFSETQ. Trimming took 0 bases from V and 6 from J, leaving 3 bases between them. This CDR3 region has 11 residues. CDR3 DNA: TGCGCCAGCAGCTTGGATCAGACCCAGTACTTC. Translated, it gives CASSLDQTQYF. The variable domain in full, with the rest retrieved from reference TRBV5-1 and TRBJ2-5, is KAGVTQTPRYLIKTRGQQVTLSCSPISGHRSVSWYQQTPGQGLQFLFEYFSETQRNKGNFPGRFSGRQFSNSRSEMNVSTLELGDSALYLCASSLDQTQYFGPGTRLLVL.

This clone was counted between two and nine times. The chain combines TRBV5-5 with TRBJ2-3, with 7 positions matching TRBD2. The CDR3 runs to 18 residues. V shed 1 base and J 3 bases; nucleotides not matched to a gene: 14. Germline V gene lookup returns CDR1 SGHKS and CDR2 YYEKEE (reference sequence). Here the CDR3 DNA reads TGTGCCAGCAGCTTGTTCTCTTCCGGTCTAGCGGCTACAGATACGCAGTATTTT. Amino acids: CASSLFSSGLAATDTQYF.

The CDR3 loop is CASSERASGASYEQYF. The CDR3 DNA sequence: TGTGCCAGCAGTGAAAGGGCTAGCGGTGCCTCCTACGAGCAGTACTTC. The genes are TRBV6-1 and TRBJ2-7, with TRBD2 identical over 7 bases. The V gene's germline CDR1 is MNHNS and CDR2 SASEGT. With 2 bases clipped from V and 0 bases from J, the junction kept 7 bases outside the gene matches. The CDR3 runs 16 residues.

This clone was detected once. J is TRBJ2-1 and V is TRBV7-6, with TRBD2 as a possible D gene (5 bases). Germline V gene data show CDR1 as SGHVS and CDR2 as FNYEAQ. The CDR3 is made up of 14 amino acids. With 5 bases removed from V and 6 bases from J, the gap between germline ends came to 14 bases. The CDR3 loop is CASSPYAGPNEQFF. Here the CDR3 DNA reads TGTGCCAGCAGCCCATACGCGGGCCCCAATGAGCAGTTCTTC.

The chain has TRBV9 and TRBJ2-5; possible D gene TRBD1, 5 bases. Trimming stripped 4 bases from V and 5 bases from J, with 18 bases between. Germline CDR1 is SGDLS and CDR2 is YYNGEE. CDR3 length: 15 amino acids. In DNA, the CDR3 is TGTGCCAGCAGCAAGGACACGGGTGGGTTTGAGACCCAGTACTTC. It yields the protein CASSKDTGGFETQYF.

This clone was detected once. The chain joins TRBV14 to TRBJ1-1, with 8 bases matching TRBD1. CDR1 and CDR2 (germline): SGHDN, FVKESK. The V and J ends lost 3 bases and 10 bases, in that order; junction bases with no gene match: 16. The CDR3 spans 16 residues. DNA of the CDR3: TGTGCCAGCAGCCAGGTCGGGACAGGATACATTACGGGAGCTTTCTTT. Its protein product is CASSQVGTGYITGAFF.

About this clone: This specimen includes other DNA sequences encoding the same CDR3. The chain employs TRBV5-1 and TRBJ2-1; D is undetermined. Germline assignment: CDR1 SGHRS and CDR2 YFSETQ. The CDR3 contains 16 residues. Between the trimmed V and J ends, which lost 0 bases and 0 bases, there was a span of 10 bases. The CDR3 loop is CASSLGAGSSYNEQFF. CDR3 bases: TGCGCCAGCAGCTTGGGTGCCGGAAGCTCCTACAATGAGCAGTTCTTC.

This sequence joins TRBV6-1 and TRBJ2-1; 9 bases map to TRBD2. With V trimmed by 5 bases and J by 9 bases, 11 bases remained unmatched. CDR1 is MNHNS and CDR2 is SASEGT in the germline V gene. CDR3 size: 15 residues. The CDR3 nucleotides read TGTGCCAGCAGTCCCCCTGGCGGGAGGGAGAGTGAGCAGTTCTTC. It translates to CASSPPGGRESEQFF.

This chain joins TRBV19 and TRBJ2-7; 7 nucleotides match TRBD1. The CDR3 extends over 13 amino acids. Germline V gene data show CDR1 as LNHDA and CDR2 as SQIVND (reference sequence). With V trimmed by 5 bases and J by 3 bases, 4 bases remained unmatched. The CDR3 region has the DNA TGTGCCAGTAGTTGGGGACAGATCTACGAGCAGTACTTC. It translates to CASSWGQIYEQYF.